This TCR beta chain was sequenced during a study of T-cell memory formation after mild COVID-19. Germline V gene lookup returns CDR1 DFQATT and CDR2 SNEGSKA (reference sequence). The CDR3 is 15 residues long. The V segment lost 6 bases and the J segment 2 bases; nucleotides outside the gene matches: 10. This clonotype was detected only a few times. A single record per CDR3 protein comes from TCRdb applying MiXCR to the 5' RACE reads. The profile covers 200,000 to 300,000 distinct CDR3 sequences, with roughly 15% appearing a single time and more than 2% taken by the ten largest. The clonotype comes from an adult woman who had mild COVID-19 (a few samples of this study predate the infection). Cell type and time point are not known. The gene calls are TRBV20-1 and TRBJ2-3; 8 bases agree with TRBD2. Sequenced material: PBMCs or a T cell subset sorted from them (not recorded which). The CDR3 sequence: CSALSASGLTDTQYF. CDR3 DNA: TGCAGTGCCCTCTCGGCTAGCGGGCTCACAGATACGCAGTATTTT.